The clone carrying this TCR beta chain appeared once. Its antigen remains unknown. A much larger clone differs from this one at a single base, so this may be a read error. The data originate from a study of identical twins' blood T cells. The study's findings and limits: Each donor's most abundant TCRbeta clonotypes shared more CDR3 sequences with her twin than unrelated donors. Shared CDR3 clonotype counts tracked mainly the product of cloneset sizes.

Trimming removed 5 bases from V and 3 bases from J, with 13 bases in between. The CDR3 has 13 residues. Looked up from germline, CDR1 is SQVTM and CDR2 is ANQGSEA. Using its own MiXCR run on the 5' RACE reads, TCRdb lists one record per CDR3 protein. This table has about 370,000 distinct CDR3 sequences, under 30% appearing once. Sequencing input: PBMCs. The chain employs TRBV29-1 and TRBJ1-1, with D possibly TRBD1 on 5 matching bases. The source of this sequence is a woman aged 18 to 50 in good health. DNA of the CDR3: TGCAGCGTTCGGGTCAGGGCGGACACTGAAGCTTTCTTT. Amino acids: CSVRVRADTEAFF.